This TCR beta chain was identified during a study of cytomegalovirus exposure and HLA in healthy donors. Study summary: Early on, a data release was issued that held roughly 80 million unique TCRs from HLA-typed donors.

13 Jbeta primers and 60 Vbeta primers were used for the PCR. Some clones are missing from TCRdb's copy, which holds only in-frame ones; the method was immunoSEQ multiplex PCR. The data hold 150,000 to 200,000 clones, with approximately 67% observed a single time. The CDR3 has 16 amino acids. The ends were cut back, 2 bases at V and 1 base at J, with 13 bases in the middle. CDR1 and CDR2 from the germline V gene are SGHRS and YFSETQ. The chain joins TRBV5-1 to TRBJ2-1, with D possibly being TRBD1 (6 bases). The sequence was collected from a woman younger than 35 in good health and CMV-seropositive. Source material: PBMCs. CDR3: CASSFRQERSYNEQFF. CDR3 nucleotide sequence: TGCGCCAGCAGCTTCCGACAGGAGAGGTCCTACAATGAGCAGTTCTTC.